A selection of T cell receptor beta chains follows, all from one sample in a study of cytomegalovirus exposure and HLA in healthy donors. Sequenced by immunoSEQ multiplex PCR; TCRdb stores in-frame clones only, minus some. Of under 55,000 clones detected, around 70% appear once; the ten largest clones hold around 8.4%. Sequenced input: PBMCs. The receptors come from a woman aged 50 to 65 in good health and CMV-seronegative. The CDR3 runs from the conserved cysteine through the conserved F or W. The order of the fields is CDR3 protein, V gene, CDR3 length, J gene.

CASILQGGQSTEAFF	TRBV6-1	15	TRBJ1-1
CAWRGLAKNIQYF	TRBV30	13	TRBJ2-4
CASSPPGTANGGYTF	TRBV28	15	TRBJ1-2
CASSPLAGGAETQYF	TRBV28	15	TRBJ2-5
CSVGRTGEYEQFF	TRBV29-1	13	TRBJ2-1
CASRYREVSNQPQHF	TRBV28	15	TRBJ1-5
CASSVGDSGANVLTF	TRBV5-5	15	TRBJ2-6
CASSLGSGGKQYF	TRBV7-8	13	TRBJ2-7
CASSYSTGQPYEQYF	TRBV6-5	15	TRBJ2-7
CASSFGGPSREQYF	TRBV5-6	14	TRBJ2-7
CASTLAGGQDTQYF	TRBV7-8	14	TRBJ2-3
CASSLALTSGRATDTQYF	TRBV5-1	18	TRBJ2-3
CASIDTVGGTYEQYF	TRBV6-5	15	TRBJ2-7
CASSQEPLQGNQPQHF	TRBV4-3	16	TRBJ1-5
CASSFSMRGGDYSETQYF	TRBV19	18	TRBJ2-5
CASRGDRVATDTQYF	TRBV2	15	TRBJ2-3
CASSLNRRGAETQYF	TRBV5-1	15	TRBJ2-5
CASSLGFSSYEQYF	TRBV11-2	14	TRBJ2-7
CASTPLAGGSGELFF	TRBV2	15	TRBJ2-2
CASSPRANTEAFF	TRBV18	13	TRBJ1-1
CASSPLSTNEKLFF	TRBV9	14	TRBJ1-4
CASRSTSGEQFF	TRBV6-5	12	TRBJ2-1
CASSGSLNSWNTEAFF	TRBV5-1	16	TRBJ1-1
CASSARLAGPNEQFF	TRBV5-6	15	TRBJ2-1
CASSQTGSMSGELFF	TRBV28	15	TRBJ2-2
CASSSPREVRGYTF	TRBV7-9	14	TRBJ1-2
CASSNLLAYEQFF	TRBV27	13	TRBJ2-1
CASSSQREYNEQFF	TRBV5-1	14	TRBJ2-1
CATSSPSGRGIGELFF	TRBV15	16	TRBJ2-2
CASSPSREAGGYTF	TRBV18	14	TRBJ1-2
CASTLPTGLGYGYTF	TRBV28	15	TRBJ1-2
CSVEPLRTYEQYF	TRBV29-1	13	NA
CASTPDRAQPYEQYF	TRBV28	15	TRBJ2-7
CASSFSPGGEQYF	TRBV28	13	TRBJ2-7
CASSMRDTDTQYF	TRBV19	13	TRBJ2-3
CASSWRSSTEAFF	TRBV5-6	13	TRBJ1-1
CASSHTPSTDTQYF	TRBV6-6	14	TRBJ2-3
CAWSPLGQGGYEQYF	TRBV30	15	TRBJ2-7
CASSQDSSYEQYF	TRBV4-2	13	TRBJ2-7
CASSGQGLVVFF	TRBV2	12	TRBJ1-4
CASSPGRGRYF	TRBV28	11	TRBJ2-7
CASGTGGSGRGYTF	TRBV7-2	14	TRBJ1-2
CASSPLGPRNQPQHF	TRBV27	15	TRBJ1-5
CASSPRLAGVYEQYF	TRBV18	15	TRBJ2-7
CASTLGTSGTDTQYF	TRBV10-1	15	TRBJ2-3
CASSQETSDQETQYF	TRBV7-7	15	TRBJ2-5
CASSSSSGGFYNEQFF	TRBV7-8	16	TRBJ2-1
CASSLVETGWGTDTQYF	TRBV7-6	17	TRBJ2-3
CASSLGGGSAGELFF	TRBV7-9	15	TRBJ2-2